The clone carrying this T cell receptor (beta chain) was recorded once. What it binds is not known. The sample comes from a study of CD4 T cells in relation to SARS-CoV-2 and coronaviruses. Study-wide context: TCR beta CDR3s were sequenced after approximately ten-day antigen culture of PBMCs.

CD4+ T cells from unexposed donors were obtained before the COVID-19 pandemic (2011-2018). The cells were cultured for 9 to 11 days before CD4+ T cells were isolated. As cell numbers allowed, unexposed-donor CD4+ T cells faced SARS-CoV-2 S/N and four cold-coronavirus spikes. Sequencing used immunoSEQ multiplex PCR; TCRdb keeps in-frame clones, though not all of them. The sample contains around 20,000 clones, less than 70% of which appear only once. General observations from the study: Compared with monoreactive clones, crossreactive clones showed significantly weaker SARS-CoV-2 expansion. The cross-reactivity analysis covered only spike protein, not other viral proteins.

Sequences were obtained from CD4+ T cells from PBMCs, cultured in vitro. This clonotype was obtained from a human donor in good health.

The CDR3 nucleotides read TGTGCCAGCAGCATACCGGGCCCCACCTACGAGCAGTACTTC. The encoded protein is CASSIPGPTYEQYF. The V gene is TRBV7-9, the J gene TRBJ2-7; D unresolved. The CDR3 runs to 14 residues. Trimming removed 5 bases from V and 2 bases from J, with 13 bases in between. In germline, CDR1 is SEHNR, CDR2 FQNEAQ (reference sequence).